The 10 T cell receptor beta chains below come from one sample, sequenced in a study of breast tumors, draining lymph nodes, adjacent tissues. Breast cancer patients provided tissue from their axillary draining lymph nodes. Each CDR3 protein is one row after TCRdb ran MiXCR on the multiplex PCR reads. In the table there are about 130,000 distinct CDR3 sequences, 21% of which are singletons. Sequencing was performed on axillary lymph node tissue. The receptors shown here come from a female donor with breast cancer. Some clones in this sample may be carry-over from other donors' samples.

This clonotype was counted many times. V gene TRBV10-1 combines with J gene TRBJ1-3, with 7 bases lining up with TRBD1. The J segment lost 2 bases and the V segment lost 4 bases, leaving 2 bases of the junction unmatched. This CDR3 has 14 amino acids. Germline CDR1 WNHNN, CDR2 SYGVQD (reference sequence). The CDR3 sequence is CASSAGGPGNTIYF. The DNA of the CDR3 is TGCGCCAGCAGTGCAGGGGGTCCTGGAAACACCATATATTTT.

This clonotype occurred many times. The chain uses TRBV5-1 and TRBJ2-3, with 8 bases lining up with TRBD2. V shed 1 base, J shed 5 bases, and the junction held 3 bases outside the gene matches. The germline V gene encodes CDR1 SGHRS and CDR2 YFSETQ. There are 14 residues in the CDR3. The CDR3 loop is CASSLSLAGDTQYF. For the CDR3, the DNA is TGCGCCAGCAGCTTGTCGCTAGCGGGAGATACGCAGTATTTT.

This clonotype was picked up one time. With a much larger clone just one base away, this may be a read error. The V call is TRBV19, the J call TRBJ2-1; TRBD2 might be the D (6 bases). Germline loops: CDR1 LNHDA, CDR2 SQIVND (reference sequence). CDR3 length equals 14 residues. The CDR3 sequence is CACSGEFHVYERFF. Written as DNA, the CDR3 is TGTGCCTGCTCGGGGGAGTTTCACGTCTATGAGCGGTTCTTC. The variable domain in full, with the rest retrieved from reference TRBV19 and TRBJ2-1, is DGGITQSPKYLFRKEGQNVTLSCEQNLNHDAMYWYRQDPGQGLRLIYYSQIVNDFQKGDIAEGYSVSREKKESFPLTVTSAQKNPTAFYLCACSGEFHVYERFFGPGTRLTVL.

Of note for this clonotype: A much larger clone differs by one base, so this may be a read error. The CDR3 here is CASSSLAGDTRYF. CDR3 coding DNA: TGTGCTAGCAGCTCCCTAGCGGGAGATACGCGGTATTTT. This chain uses TRBV7-7 with TRBJ2-3; the match to TRBD2 covers 10 bases. The CDR3 totals 13 residues. Germline CDR1 is SSHAT and CDR2 is FNYEAQ (reference sequence).

In this sample, this clonotype turned up many times. The chain has TRBV5-1 and TRBJ2-7, with D possibly matching TRBD1 (6 bases). The CDR3 runs to 13 residues. The V end was cut by 4 bases, the J end by 1 base, with 9 bases between. Looked up from germline, CDR1 is SGHRS and CDR2 is YFSETQ. CDR3 amino acids: CASSHQGSYEQYF. Here the CDR3 DNA reads TGCGCCAGCAGCCACCAGGGGTCCTACGAGCAGTACTTC.

This clonotype was picked up many times. The V call is TRBV4-2, the J call TRBJ1-4, with a weak D call TRBD1 (6 bases). This CDR3 has 15 residues. CDR1 is LGHNA, CDR2 YNFKEQ, per germline. The V end lost 8 bases, the J end lost 3 bases, and 16 bases lay between the germline ends. CDR3 nucleotides: TGTGCCAGCCGAAGGGAACAGGGAGCTAATGAAAAACTGTTTTTT. Translating gives CASRREQGANEKLFF.

Many counts were recorded for this clonotype. The chain is built from TRBV6-2 or TRBV6-3 and TRBJ2-7, with 9 bases aligning to TRBD1. The CDR3 has 15 residues. CDR1 and CDR2 from the germline V gene are MNHEY and SVGEGT. V shed 2 bases, J shed 9 bases, and the junction held 11 bases outside the gene matches. CDR3 amino acids: CASSYTGTGTSRQYF. CDR3 DNA sequence: TGTGCCAGCAGTTACACTGGGACAGGGACCTCGAGGCAGTACTTC.

This clonotype was counted many times. This sequence joins TRBV9 and TRBJ2-6, with D unclear. The CDR3 is 14 residues long. Germline CDR1 reads SGDLS; CDR2 reads YYNGEE. V lost 3 bases, J lost 0 bases, and 4 bases lay in between. CDR3 region: CASSADSGANVLTF. CDR3 DNA sequence: TGTGCCAGCAGCGCAGACTCTGGGGCCAACGTCCTGACTTTC.

As regards this clonotype: A much larger clone is a single base away; this may be a read error. The J gene is TRBJ2-1, the V gene TRBV3-1, with unresolved D. Per germline, CDR1 LGHDT and CDR2 YNNKEL (reference sequence). The CDR3 runs 13 residues. Here the CDR3 DNA reads TGTGCCAGCAGGCGGACCCCCTACAATGAGCGGTTCTTC. Residues: CASRRTPYNERFF.

Concerning this clonotype itself: One junction end disagrees with the germline gene, perhaps due to a read error. The chain combines TRBV18 with TRBJ2-1; 10 bases are a match to TRBD2. The germline CDR1 and CDR2 sequences are KGHSH and LQKENI. CDR3 length: 16 amino acids. The CDR3 spells CASSPITSGIGGEQSF. CDR3 DNA: TGTGCCAGCTCACCCATTACTAGCGGGATAGGCGGTGAGCAGTCCTTC.